This is a list of T cell receptor beta chains from one sample in a study of Graves' ophthalmopathy and Graves' hyperthyroidism. MiXCR was run by TCRdb on the multiplex PCR reads, yielding one entry per CDR3 protein. The sample contains under 350,000 distinct CDR3 sequences, 17% of which appear only once. Sequencing used peripheral blood. The receptors shown here come from an adult man with Graves' ophthalmopathy. Both conserved end residues are trimmed from each CDR3. The order of the fields is clone size, V gene, CDR3 protein. Not every row has a clone size; where given, it reads once, few, many or a size class.

clone_size: many
v_call: TRBV7-8
cdr3_aa: ASSPKRREFSYEQY

clone_size: many
v_call: TRBV6-2/TRBV6-3
cdr3_aa: ASSYGGSPNTEAF

clone_size: many
v_call: TRBV7-2
cdr3_aa: ASSSGQEDGYT

clone_size: many
v_call: TRBV4-3
cdr3_aa: ASSQGRGPSYEQY

clone_size: NA
v_call: TRBV12-3/TRBV12-4
cdr3_aa: ASRRQGKGSPLH

clone_size: many
v_call: TRBV14
cdr3_aa: ASSPTVNEQY

clone_size: many
v_call: TRBV11-3
cdr3_aa: ASSLVGQGGLNYGYT

clone_size: many
v_call: TRBV6-1
cdr3_aa: ASSDRAGLHEQY

clone_size: many
v_call: TRBV29-1
cdr3_aa: SVAGGSQYSYEQY

clone_size: many
v_call: TRBV3-1
cdr3_aa: ASSPTGEATEAF

clone_size: many
v_call: TRBV20-1
cdr3_aa: SARDPSRRSNQPQH

clone_size: many
v_call: TRBV6-5
cdr3_aa: ASSPIAGGQETQY

clone_size: NA
v_call: TRBV28
cdr3_aa: ASSAQTRLAEQY

clone_size: many
v_call: TRBV28
cdr3_aa: ASRPRPKNIQY

clone_size: many
v_call: TRBV12-3/TRBV12-4
cdr3_aa: ASTLGTGIVHEQY

clone_size: many
v_call: TRBV13
cdr3_aa: ASTIRGMNTEAF

clone_size: few
v_call: TRBV6-2/TRBV6-3
cdr3_aa: ASSRQPGQTHNSPLH

clone_size: many
v_call: TRBV12-3/TRBV12-4
cdr3_aa: ASSFNNYGYT

clone_size: many
v_call: TRBV6-1
cdr3_aa: ASGRDRVAHEQY

clone_size: many
v_call: TRBV7-9
cdr3_aa: ASTITRAGNTIY

clone_size: NA
v_call: TRBV18
cdr3_aa: ASSPPGAPRGTEAF

clone_size: NA
v_call: TRBV30
cdr3_aa: ASGIQGNSEAS

clone_size: many
v_call: TRBV11-2
cdr3_aa: ASSYGRLQPQH

clone_size: NA
v_call: TRBV2
cdr3_aa: ASIRTADNTQAF

clone_size: many
v_call: TRBV6-1
cdr3_aa: ASSQLGTGAGVEAF

clone_size: many
v_call: TRBV29-1
cdr3_aa: SAEPGNTEAF

clone_size: many
v_call: TRBV4-1
cdr3_aa: ASSLEQGAWNQPQH